The rows below give T cell receptor beta chains drawn from one sample of a study of blood T cell repertoires in COVID-19. Method: immunoSEQ multiplex PCR; TCRdb's copy keeps in-frame clones and lacks some. The table lists 50,000 to 75,000 clones, 81% of them singletons, with 28% in the top ten. Sequences were obtained from peripheral blood. These receptors all come from a woman older than 75 with active or convalescent COVID-19. CDR3s include the opening cysteine and the closing phenylalanine or tryptophan. Fields, in order: clone size, V gene, J gene, D gene, CDR3 protein, CDR3 DNA. D genes are given only for firm matches. Rows give clone size only sometimes, using once, few, many, or a class for an expanded clone.

clone_size: .; v_call: TRBV4-3; j_call: TRBJ2-1; d_call: .; cdr3_aa: CASSQDPPLSSSYNEQFF; cdr3_nt: TGCGCCAGCAGCCAAGATCCGCCCCTTTCGAGCTCCTACAATGAGCAGTTCTTC
clone_size: .; v_call: TRBV7-2; j_call: TRBJ2-5; d_call: .; cdr3_aa: CASSENRVPGMETQYF; cdr3_nt: TGTGCCAGCAGCGAAAACCGGGTCCCCGGAATGGAGACCCAGTACTTC
clone_size: .; v_call: TRBV6-5; j_call: TRBJ1-1; d_call: .; cdr3_aa: CATHRTGSLNTEAFF; cdr3_nt: TGTGCCACCCACCGTACAGGGAGTCTGAACACTGAAGCTTTCTTT
clone_size: .; v_call: TRBV28; j_call: TRBJ2-3; d_call: TRBD2; cdr3_aa: CASGLSGGGTDTQYF; cdr3_nt: TGTGCCAGCGGTCTTAGCGGGGGTGGCACAGATACGCAGTATTTT
clone_size: .; v_call: TRBV7-2; j_call: TRBJ1-3; d_call: .; cdr3_aa: CASSLARGVSGNTIYF; cdr3_nt: TGTGCCAGCAGCTTAGCGCGGGGAGTCTCTGGAAACACCATATATTTT
clone_size: .; v_call: TRBV5-1; j_call: TRBJ2-1; d_call: TRBD2; cdr3_aa: CASSLATSGGASEQFF; cdr3_nt: TGCGCCAGCAGCTTGGCGACTAGCGGGGGGGCCAGCGAGCAGTTCTTC
clone_size: .; v_call: TRBV24-1; j_call: TRBJ1-3; d_call: .; cdr3_aa: CATSTTVGNTIYF; cdr3_nt: TGTGCCACCAGTACAACCGTGGGAAACACCATATATTTT
clone_size: .; v_call: TRBV5-1; j_call: TRBJ2-6; d_call: .; cdr3_aa: CASSGTRDTPGANVLTF; cdr3_nt: TGCGCCAGCAGCGGAACCCGGGACACCCCTGGGGCCAACGTCCTGACTTTC
clone_size: once; v_call: TRBV5-3; j_call: TRBJ1-1; d_call: .; cdr3_aa: CARRLDRNTEAFF; cdr3_nt: TGTGCCAGAAGACTCGACAGGAACACTGAAGCTTTCTTT
clone_size: .; v_call: TRBV7-2; j_call: TRBJ1-2; d_call: .; cdr3_aa: CASSSSTSNYGYTF; cdr3_nt: TGTGCCAGCAGCTCCTCAACTAGCAACTATGGCTACACCTTC
clone_size: .; v_call: TRBV27; j_call: TRBJ1-6; d_call: .; cdr3_aa: CASSKGARNSPLHF; cdr3_nt: TGTGCCAGCAGTAAGGGAGCTCGTAATTCACCCCTCCACTTT
clone_size: .; v_call: TRBV5-1; j_call: TRBJ1-1; d_call: .; cdr3_aa: CASSFTRDTEAFF; cdr3_nt: TGCGCCAGCAGCTTTACCAGGGACACTGAAGCTTTCTTT
clone_size: .; v_call: TRBV5-4; j_call: TRBJ2-2; d_call: TRBD1; cdr3_aa: CASSPTGWGTGELFF; cdr3_nt: TGTGCCAGCAGCCCGACAGGGTGGGGCACCGGGGAGCTGTTTTTT
clone_size: .; v_call: TRBV19; j_call: TRBJ1-1; d_call: .; cdr3_aa: CASSISQVNGAFF; cdr3_nt: TGTGCCAGTAGTATCAGTCAGGTAAATGGAGCTTTCTTT
clone_size: .; v_call: TRBV6-5; j_call: TRBJ1-2; d_call: .; cdr3_aa: CASSYRAAGGYTF; cdr3_nt: TGTGCCAGCAGTTACCGTGCCGCGGGTGGCTACACCTTC
clone_size: .; v_call: TRBV9; j_call: TRBJ2-3; d_call: .; cdr3_aa: CASSVWGRSTDTQYF; cdr3_nt: TGTGCCAGCAGCGTGTGGGGGCGGAGCACAGATACGCAGTATTTT
clone_size: once; v_call: TRBV4-1; j_call: TRBJ1-4; d_call: .; cdr3_aa: CASSQVQGGNEKLFF; cdr3_nt: TGCGCCAGCAGCCAAGTTCAGGGAGGGAATGAAAAACTGTTTTTT
clone_size: once; v_call: TRBV7-2; j_call: TRBJ2-7; d_call: TRBD1; cdr3_aa: CASSGSGTALEQYF; cdr3_nt: TGTGCCAGCAGCGGTTCCGGGACAGCTCTCGAGCAGTACTTC
clone_size: few; v_call: TRBV6-1; j_call: TRBJ1-3; d_call: .; cdr3_aa: CASSEAHGGSSGNTIYF; cdr3_nt: TGTGCCAGCAGTGAAGCCCACGGGGGGAGCTCTGGAAACACCATATATTTT
clone_size: .; v_call: TRBV3-1/TRBV3-2; j_call: TRBJ1-6; d_call: .; cdr3_aa: CASSQVGGSSPLHF; cdr3_nt: TGTGCCAGCAGCCAAGTTGGGGGGAGTTCACCCCTCCACTTT
clone_size: .; v_call: TRBV6-2/TRBV6-3; j_call: TRBJ2-3; d_call: TRBD2; cdr3_aa: CASSDPALAGGTTDTQYF; cdr3_nt: TGTGCCAGCAGTGACCCCGCCCTAGCGGGGGGGACGACAGATACGCAGTATTTT
clone_size: .; v_call: TRBV24-1; j_call: TRBJ2-5; d_call: TRBD1; cdr3_aa: CATSANLGQGQETQYF; cdr3_nt: TGTGCCACCAGTGCAAATCTGGGACAGGGACAAGAGACCCAGTACTTC
clone_size: .; v_call: TRBV14; j_call: TRBJ1-4; d_call: .; cdr3_aa: CASSPGFREKLFF; cdr3_nt: TGTGCCAGCAGCCCAGGGTTTCGCGAAAAACTGTTTTTT
clone_size: .; v_call: TRBV27; j_call: TRBJ1-6; d_call: .; cdr3_aa: CATSSMSSYNSPLHF; cdr3_nt: TGTGCCACCTCTAGCATGAGCTCCTATAATTCACCCCTCCACTTT
clone_size: few; v_call: TRBV3-1/TRBV3-2; j_call: TRBJ2-7; d_call: .; cdr3_aa: CASSSTGVLLSYEQYF; cdr3_nt: TGTGCCAGCAGCAGTACGGGGGTTCTCCTCTCCTACGAGCAGTACTTC
clone_size: .; v_call: TRBV15; j_call: TRBJ1-2; d_call: TRBD1; cdr3_aa: CATSRGGQNYGYTF; cdr3_nt: TGTGCCACCAGCAGAGGGGGACAGAACTATGGCTACACCTTC
clone_size: .; v_call: TRBV9; j_call: TRBJ2-1; d_call: TRBD2; cdr3_aa: CASSVVAGAYNEQFF; cdr3_nt: TGTGCCAGCAGCGTAGTAGCGGGGGCCTACAATGAGCAGTTCTTC
clone_size: .; v_call: TRBV10-1; j_call: TRBJ1-1; d_call: .; cdr3_aa: CASSVELNTEAFF; cdr3_nt: TGCGCCAGCAGTGTGGAGCTGAACACTGAAGCTTTCTTT
clone_size: .; v_call: TRBV5-1; j_call: TRBJ2-1; d_call: TRBD2; cdr3_aa: CASSQNVAGGSYNEQFF; cdr3_nt: TGCGCCAGCAGCCAAAATGTAGCGGGGGGCTCCTACAATGAGCAGTTCTTC
clone_size: .; v_call: TRBV19; j_call: TRBJ1-3; d_call: TRBD1; cdr3_aa: CASSIRGAISGNTIYF; cdr3_nt: TGTGCCAGTAGTATCAGGGGGGCGATCTCTGGAAACACCATATATTTT
clone_size: .; v_call: TRBV10-2; j_call: TRBJ2-1; d_call: TRBD2; cdr3_aa: CASSPSGSYNEQFF; cdr3_nt: TGCGCCAGCAGTCCTAGCGGGTCCTACAATGAGCAGTTCTTC
clone_size: .; v_call: TRBV20-1; j_call: TRBJ2-3; d_call: .; cdr3_aa: CSELLKDTQYF; cdr3_nt: TGCAGTGAACTATTAAAAGATACGCAGTATTTT
clone_size: .; v_call: TRBV5-8; j_call: TRBJ2-7; d_call: .; cdr3_aa: CASSLDGRASYEQYF; cdr3_nt: TGTGCCAGCAGCTTGGATGGCAGGGCCTCCTACGAGCAGTACTTC
clone_size: .; v_call: TRBV15; j_call: TRBJ1-2; d_call: .; cdr3_aa: CATSLRDMNGYTF; cdr3_nt: TGTGCCACCAGCCTCAGGGACATGAACGGCTACACCTTC
clone_size: .; v_call: TRBV20-1; j_call: TRBJ1-1; d_call: .; cdr3_aa: CSAREMTEAFF; cdr3_nt: TGCAGTGCTAGGGAGATGACTGAAGCTTTCTTT
clone_size: .; v_call: TRBV5-4; j_call: TRBJ1-1; d_call: TRBD1; cdr3_aa: CASSGTGRWDTEAFF; cdr3_nt: TGTGCCAGCAGCGGGACAGGGCGTTGGGACACTGAAGCTTTCTTT
clone_size: few; v_call: TRBV23-1; j_call: TRBJ1-2; d_call: .; cdr3_aa: CASSQSRGNHGYTF; cdr3_nt: TGCGCCAGCAGTCAATCGAGGGGGAACCATGGCTACACCTTC
clone_size: .; v_call: TRBV7-2; j_call: TRBJ1-2; d_call: TRBD1; cdr3_aa: CASSLEGWHRGPYNGYTF; cdr3_nt: TGTGCCAGCAGCTTAGAAGGTTGGCACAGGGGGCCATATAATGGCTACACCTTC
clone_size: .; v_call: TRBV4-3; j_call: TRBJ1-1; d_call: .; cdr3_aa: CASSQDRNTEAFF; cdr3_nt: TGCGCCAGCAGCCAAGACAGGAACACTGAAGCTTTCTTT
clone_size: .; v_call: TRBV7-9; j_call: TRBJ1-4; d_call: TRBD1; cdr3_aa: CASSPHLKRGGPNEKLFF; cdr3_nt: TGTGCCAGCAGCCCTCACCTCAAAAGAGGGGGCCCGAATGAAAAACTGTTTTTT
clone_size: .; v_call: TRBV12-3/TRBV12-4; j_call: TRBJ1-3; d_call: .; cdr3_aa: CASSLLNTIYF; cdr3_nt: TGTGCCAGCAGTTTACTAAACACCATATATTTT
clone_size: .; v_call: TRBV28; j_call: TRBJ2-7; d_call: .; cdr3_aa: CASREMTVSYEQYF; cdr3_nt: TGTGCCAGCAGGGAAATGACAGTCTCCTACGAGCAGTACTTC